One and the same sample provided the 17 T cell receptor beta chains below, sequenced in a study of beta chain features in type 1 diabetes. Expressed TCRB transcripts were sequenced because the entire RNA isolate underwent reverse transcription. The assay was immunoSEQ multiplex PCR, and TCRdb's table has in-frame clones only and misses some. The data show approximately 150,000 clones, with over 9.5% seen just once and 1.3% held by the top ten. The sequencing sample was made of naive CD4+ T cells from blood. These receptors were taken from a man aged 18-30 years in good health.

This clone was counted only a few times. This rearrangement joins TRBV30 to TRBJ2-1; TRBD2 matches at 16 bases. Per germline, CDR1 GTSNPN and CDR2 SVGIG (reference sequence). The CDR3 runs to 19 residues. Germline trimming cut 5 bases from V and 6 bases from J; bases unmatched to any gene: 16. The CDR3 sequence: CAWGGIPGLAGGLANEQFF. CDR3 in DNA: TGTGCCTGGGGAGGGATCCCGGGACTAGCGGGGGGGTTGGCCAATGAGCAGTTCTTC.

This clone was recorded many times. The chain carries TRBV29-1 and TRBJ2-3; TRBD1 is a possible D gene (5 bases). The V gene lost 4 bases and the J gene lost 0 bases, with 8 bases spanning the gap. Germline assignment: CDR1 SQVTM and CDR2 ANQGSEA. The CDR3 contains 13 residues. In DNA form, the CDR3 reads TGCAGCGTTGGGGGCCCCAGCACAGATACGCAGTATTTT. Translating it yields CSVGGPSTDTQYF.

The chain uses TRBV18 and TRBJ1-2; D call uncertain. CDR1 is KGHSH and CDR2 is LQKENI in the germline V gene. CDR3 length: 13 amino acids. V was trimmed by 6 bases and J by 8 bases, leaving 16 bases between them. The CDR3 loop reads CASSRPGVPGYTF. Written as DNA, the CDR3 is TGTGCCAGCTCCCGGCCTGGAGTGCCGGGCTACACCTTC.

This clone was counted only a few times. The chain is built from TRBV6-5 and TRBJ2-1, with TRBD1 identical over 10 bases. CDR1 and CDR2 from the germline V gene are MNHEY and SVGAGI. This CDR3 region has 15 residues. V lost 6 bases to trimming and J lost 6 bases; unmatched junction nucleotides: 8. The CDR3 DNA sequence: TGTGCCAGCAGCCAAACCGGGACAGGGGTCAATGAGCAGTTCTTC. Translated: CASSQTGTGVNEQFF.

This clone was detected only a few times. This chain connects TRBV9 to TRBJ2-1; no reliable D call. The CDR3 spans 16 residues. Germline CDR1 and CDR2: SGDLS and YYNGEE. V was trimmed by 3 bases and J by 1 base, leaving 14 bases between them. In DNA, the CDR3 is TGTGCCAGCAGCGCTGGTGTAGCAAATTCCTACAATGAGCAGTTCTTC. As protein: CASSAGVANSYNEQFF. The complete variable domain, with remaining parts taken from reference TRBV9 and TRBJ2-1, reads DSGVTQTPKHLITATGQRVTLRCSPRSGDLSVYWYQQSLDQGLQFLIQYYNGEERAKGNILERFSAQQFPDLHSELNLSSLELGDSALYFCASSAGVANSYNEQFFGPGTRLTVL.

Concerning this clone itself: An end of the junction does not agree with germline; a read error may underlie this. The V and J genes are TRBV9 and TRBJ2-1; 8 bases agree with TRBD2. The germline V gene encodes CDR1 SGDLS and CDR2 YYNGEE. The CDR3 sequence is 16 residues long. Written as DNA, the CDR3 is TGTGCCAGCAGCGCGAGCGGGACTAGGTCCTCCAATGAGCAGTTCTTC. Amino acid sequence: CASSASGTRSSNEQFF.

This clone has only a few counts. The chain is built from TRBV5-6 and TRBJ2-1; D is possibly TRBD1 (6 bases). Germline CDR1 SGHDT, CDR2 YYEEEE. Between the trimmed V and J ends, which lost 4 bases and 10 bases, there was a span of 18 bases. CDR3 size: 14 residues. CDR3 amino acids: CASSRPTYRAEQFF. The CDR3 nucleotides read TGTGCCAGCAGCCGACCGACTTACAGGGCGGAGCAGTTCTTC.

V is TRBV4-2 and J is TRBJ2-5; TRBD1 agrees at 10 bases. Germline V gives CDR1 LGHNA, CDR2 YNFKEQ. The CDR3 contains 15 residues. V gave up 0 bases and J gave up 9 bases; unmatched junction bases: 7. In nucleotides, the CDR3 is TGTGCCAGCAGCCAAGAGGGGACAGGGGAACGGGCCCAGTACTTC. It encodes CASSQEGTGERAQYF.

In this sample, this clone turned up a few times. The gene calls are TRBV18 and TRBJ2-7, with D perhaps TRBD1 (6 bases). In germline, CDR1 is KGHSH, CDR2 LQKENI. Trimming took 2 bases from V and 3 from J, leaving 11 bases between them. The CDR3 has 14 residues. CDR3 amino acids: CASSPSRDNYEQYF. The DNA for the CDR3 is TGTGCCAGCTCACCATCAAGGGACAACTACGAGCAGTACTTC.

V and J are TRBV10-1 and TRBJ2-7; TRBD1 might be the D (6 bases). Germline loops: CDR1 WNHNN, CDR2 SYGVQD (reference sequence). V shed 6 bases and J shed 12 bases, with 12 bases lying between them. The length of the CDR3 is 10 residues. In nucleotides, the CDR3 is TGCGCCAGCAGCGGACAGATTTTGTACTTC. It translates to CASSGQILYF.

The J gene is TRBJ1-4, the V gene TRBV25-1; unclear D gene. Trimming stripped 2 bases from V and 7 bases from J, with 5 bases between. The CDR3 has 12 amino acids. Germline CDR1 MGHDK, CDR2 SYGVNS. The CDR3 loop is CASSEGPEKLFF. The CDR3 DNA reads as TGTGCCAGCAGTGAAGGGCCTGAAAAACTGTTTTTT.

The genes are TRBV28 and TRBJ1-5, with TRBD1 matching 7 bases. The CDR3 length is 17 residues. The V and J ends lost 1 base and 0 bases, in that order; junction bases with no gene match: 6. The germline V gene has CDR1 MDHEN and CDR2 SYDVKM. The CDR3 DNA sequence: TGTGCCAGCAGTTTATCCAAGGGACAGTATAGCAATCAGCCCCAGCATTTT. It translates to CASSLSKGQYSNQPQHF.

The gene calls are TRBV6-5 and TRBJ1-6; 9 bases fit TRBD1. Germline values: CDR1 MNHEY, CDR2 SVGAGI. The CDR3 consists of 16 residues. After removal of 0 bases from V and 7 bases from J, the junction contained 4 bases not matched to a gene. The CDR3 loop is CASSYSGQGKNSPLHF. The CDR3, as DNA: TGTGCCAGCAGTTACTCCGGACAGGGGAAGAATTCACCCCTCCACTTT.

This rearrangement joins TRBV5-4 to TRBJ1-5, with a tentative D call TRBD1 (6 bases). Trimming pared 0 bases from V and 6 bases from J, leaving 16 bases between. Germline CDR1 SGHNT, CDR2 YYREEE (reference sequence). The CDR3 totals 16 residues. The CDR3 protein is CASSLGPQGQGQPQHF. The CDR3 DNA reads TGTGCCAGCAGCTTGGGGCCCCAGGGGCAGGGTCAGCCCCAGCATTTT. Supplemented by reference TRBV5-4 and TRBJ1-5, the full variable domain reads ETGVTQSPTHLIKTRGQQVTLRCSSQSGHNTVSWYQQALGQGPQFIFQYYREEENGRGNFPPRFSGLQFPNYSSELNVNALELDDSALYLCASSLGPQGQGQPQHFGDGTRLSIL.

The rearrangement links TRBV7-2 to TRBJ1-2; 7 nucleotides match TRBD1. CDR1 is SGHTA and CDR2 is FQGNSA in the germline V gene. The trim removed 2 bases at V and 5 bases at J, leaving 8 bases unmatched. CDR3 size: 15 residues. The DNA of the CDR3 is TGTGCCAGCAGCTTACGGCCCACAGGGGAGTATGGCTACACCTTC. It translates to CASSLRPTGEYGYTF.

This clone occurred many times. V gene TRBV30 combines with J gene TRBJ2-1; 8 bases are shared with TRBD2. The germline V gene has CDR1 GTSNPN and CDR2 SVGIG (reference sequence). The CDR3 is made up of 15 amino acids. V lost 2 bases to trimming and J lost 7 bases; unmatched junction nucleotides: 10. The CDR3 coding sequence is TGTGCCTGGAGTTCCGGGACTAGTAAAGGGAATGAGCAGTTCTTC. Translated, it gives CAWSSGTSKGNEQFF.

The chain couples TRBV5-4 to TRBJ2-1; maybe TRBD2 (6 bases). The germline V gene has CDR1 SGHNT and CDR2 YYREEE (reference sequence). The length of the CDR3 is 11 residues. Trimming pared 3 bases from V and 12 bases from J, leaving 10 bases between. The CDR3 sequence is CASSSSGVQFF. The CDR3 coding sequence is TGTGCCAGCAGCTCTTCGGGGGTGCAGTTCTTC.